Listed here are 26 T cell receptor beta chains from one sample, sequenced in a study of neoadjuvant anti-PD-1 for oral cavity cancer. The table came from immunoSEQ multiplex PCR; TCRdb's copy has only in-frame clones and leaves some out. The table records more than 10,000 clones, around 60% of them present only once. Here the sequenced sample was PBMCs, taken before nivolumab (anti-PD-1) treatment. The source of these receptors is a person between 40 and 85 years old with oral cavity squamous cell carcinoma.

This clone has a handful of counts. The CDR3 region has the DNA TGTGCCTGCATACGGGACAGGGGAGGCGAGCAGTACTTC. Protein sequence: CACIRDRGGEQYF. The rearrangement joins TRBV30 to TRBJ2-7; 10 bases agree with TRBD1. The CDR3 runs 13 residues. CDR1 and CDR2 (germline): GTSNPN, SVGIG (reference sequence). V gave up 6 bases and J gave up 6 bases; unmatched junction bases: 8. Variable domain in full (rest from reference TRBV30 and TRBJ2-7): SQTIHQWPATLVQPVGSPLSLECTVEGTSNPNLYWYRQAAGRGLQLLFYSVGIGQISSEVPQNLSASRPQDRQFILSSKKLLLSDSGFYLCACIRDRGGEQYFGPGTRLTVT.

This clone was counted a few times. V and J are TRBV28 and TRBJ2-4; weak D call: TRBD2 (7 bases). The germline gives CDR1 MDHEN, CDR2 SYDVKM. The CDR3 covers 16 residues. Trimming took off 7 bases at V and 9 bases at J, with 25 bases between the two ends. In DNA form, the CDR3 reads TGTGCCAGCACCCTAAGGGGGGGCGCAGCCAGGAGCATTCAGTACTTC. Protein sequence: CASTLRGGAARSIQYF.

In its sample, this clone was seen a few times. The V and J genes are TRBV20-1 and TRBJ1-4; the D is unclear. This CDR3 comprises 11 residues. Germline CDR1 reads DFQATT; CDR2 reads SNEGSKA (reference sequence). V shed 5 bases and J shed 4 bases, with 5 bases lying between them. CDR3 DNA sequence: TGCAGTGCTCTCCGTAATGAAAAACTGTTTTTT. Amino acids: CSALRNEKLFF.

The rearrangement links TRBV7-9 to TRBJ2-1; 8 bases map to TRBD1. Germline V gives CDR1 SEHNR, CDR2 FQNEAQ (reference sequence). This CDR3 comprises 15 residues. With V trimmed by 4 bases and J by 4 bases, 6 bases remained unmatched. The CDR3 spells CASSSRTGTYNEQFF. For the CDR3, the DNA is TGTGCCAGCAGCTCGAGGACAGGGACATACAATGAGCAGTTCTTC.

The DNA of the CDR3 is TGTGCCAGCAGCCCCGGAGGGGGGGCAGATACGCAGTATTTT. Its translation is CASSPGGGADTQYF. The chain recombines TRBV7-9 with TRBJ2-3, with a possible D match to TRBD2 (7 bases). CDR1 SEHNR and CDR2 FQNEAQ come from the germline V gene (reference sequence). V gave up 5 bases and J gave up 4 bases, with 13 bases separating them. This CDR3 comprises 14 residues. The variable domain in full, completed from reference TRBV7-9 and TRBJ2-3, reads DTGVSQNPRHKITKRGQNVTFRCDPISEHNRLYWYRQTLGQGPEFLTYFQNEAQLEKSRLLSDRFSAERPKGSFSTLEIQRTEQGDSAMYLCASSPGGGADTQYFGPGTRLTVL.

This clone has only a few counts. The chain couples TRBV7-3 to TRBJ2-1; TRBD2 is a possible D gene (6 bases). CDR3 length: 15 amino acids. Germline V gives CDR1 SGHTA, CDR2 FQGTGA. V lost 3 bases to trimming and J lost 5 bases, with 14 bases between them. CDR3 DNA: TGTGCCAGCAGCTTCGGGACTGCTTTAAACAATGAGCAGTTCTTC. Its protein product is CASSFGTALNNEQFF.

The V and J genes are TRBV6-5 and TRBJ2-5, with 11 bases matching TRBD2. Germline loops: CDR1 MNHEY, CDR2 SVGAGI. The trim removed 6 bases at V and 3 bases at J, leaving 3 bases unmatched. CDR3 length equals 14 residues. This CDR3 reads CASRAGLAEETQYF. Here the CDR3 DNA reads TGTGCCAGCAGGGCGGGACTAGCGGAAGAGACCCAGTACTTC.

V gene TRBV27 combines with J gene TRBJ2-5; TRBD1 might be the D (6 bases). The CDR3 is made up of 17 amino acids. Trimming removed 3 bases from V and 4 bases from J, with 21 bases in between. CDR1 MNHEY and CDR2 SMNVEV come from the germline V gene (reference sequence). CDR3 residues: CASSLQGYGSGGETQYF. The CDR3 DNA follows: TGTGCCAGCAGTTTGCAGGGGTATGGGTCAGGCGGAGAGACCCAGTACTTC.

The chain has TRBV7-2 and TRBJ1-1; D gene uncertain. Trimming took off 4 bases at V and 5 bases at J, with 17 bases between the two ends. CDR3 length equals 15 residues. The germline V gene encodes CDR1 SGHTA and CDR2 FQGNSA. CDR3 in DNA: TGTGCCAGCAGCTCCTCGGGCTCTAAGGGTACTGAAGCTTTCTTT. Residues: CASSSSGSKGTEAFF.

This clone was seen more than once but under ten times. Other DNA sequences in this sample translate to the same CDR3. This chain connects TRBV11-2 to TRBJ1-6; 9 bases are shared with TRBD1. The CDR3 loop spans 13 amino acids. V was pared by 6 bases and J by 8 bases, with 2 bases of the junction left unmatched. Germline lookup yields CDR1 SGHAT and CDR2 FQNNGV. CDR3 amino acids: CASRGQGYSPLHF. The CDR3 coding sequence is TGTGCCAGCAGGGGACAGGGTTATTCACCCCTCCACTTT.

The V and J genes are TRBV29-1 and TRBJ1-4, with 9 bases that match TRBD1. V was clipped by 5 bases and J by 7 bases; unmatched bases: 11. The V gene's germline CDR1 is SQVTM and CDR2 ANQGSEA. This CDR3 has 15 amino acids. The CDR3 DNA reads TGCAGCGTTAAGGGGGGGACAGGGAGTTCTGAAAAACTGTTTTTT. Its protein is CSVKGGTGSSEKLFF. The variable domain in full, completed from reference TRBV29-1 and TRBJ1-4, reads SAVISQKPSRDICQRGTSLTIQCQVDSQVTMMFWYRQQPGQSLTLIATANQGSEATYESGFVIDKFPISRPNLTFSTLTVSNMSPEDSSIYLCSVKGGTGSSEKLFFGSGTQLSVL.

The chain couples TRBV7-2 to TRBJ2-1; possibly TRBD2 for D (5 bases). V lost 4 bases, J lost 2 bases, and 15 bases lay in between. The CDR3 is made up of 16 amino acids. Germline CDR1 reads SGHTA; CDR2 reads FQGNSA. The CDR3 here is CASSSRKSGTYNEQFF. In nucleotides, the CDR3 is TGTGCCAGCAGCTCCCGGAAGTCGGGGACCTACAATGAGCAGTTCTTC.

This clone was observed a few times. The chain links TRBV28 to TRBJ2-2, with TRBD1 matching over 9 bases. The CDR3 is made up of 17 amino acids. The J segment lost 4 bases and the V segment lost 7 bases, leaving 13 bases of the junction unmatched. CDR1 and CDR2 from the germline V gene are MDHEN and SYDVKM. This CDR3 reads CASNFRGTGLPTGELFF. The CDR3 bases are TGTGCCAGCAACTTTCGGGGGACAGGGTTACCCACCGGGGAGCTGTTTTTT.

This clone appeared a single time. The rearrangement links TRBV6-1 to TRBJ2-1; D gene uncertain. This CDR3 is built from 14 residues. V lost 6 bases to trimming and J lost 5 bases, with 14 bases between them. In germline, CDR1 is MNHNS, CDR2 SASEGT. The CDR3 is CASSPSVGNNEQFF. In DNA form, the CDR3 reads TGTGCCAGCAGCCCTTCGGTCGGTAACAATGAGCAGTTCTTC.

The chain is built from TRBV7-8 and TRBJ1-1; D possibly corresponds to TRBD1 (6 bases). Germline lookup yields CDR1 SGHVS and CDR2 FQNEAQ. V gave up 2 bases and J gave up 5 bases, with 12 bases separating them. This CDR3 is built from 14 residues. The CDR3 is CASSLRRGPTEAFF. CDR3 in DNA: TGTGCCAGCAGCTTAAGGCGGGGGCCGACTGAAGCTTTCTTT.

V and J are TRBV2 and TRBJ1-5; 10 bases fit TRBD1. There are 15 residues in the CDR3. The trim removed 7 bases at V and 6 bases at J, leaving 9 bases unmatched. The germline CDR1 and CDR2 sequences are SNHLY and FYNNEI. The CDR3 nucleotides read TGTGCCAGCACGTCGCGACAGGGGGCCGGTCAGCCCCAGCATTTT. It yields the protein CASTSRQGAGQPQHF.

The chain combines TRBV6-1 with TRBJ1-5; no reliable D call. Germline-derived CDR1 and CDR2 are MNHNS and SASEGT. Trimming shortened V by 6 bases and J by 2 bases, and 8 bases separated the two germline ends. This CDR3 comprises 13 residues. The CDR3 DNA sequence: TGTGCCAGCAGCTTAGTGGGCAATCAGCCCCAGCATTTT. Translating it yields CASSLVGNQPQHF.

This chain joins TRBV9 and TRBJ2-1; D unresolved. Trimming cost V 4 bases and J 1 base, with 3 bases left between them. Germline V gene data show CDR1 as SGDLS and CDR2 as YYNGEE. This CDR3 is built from 12 residues. The CDR3 DNA reads TGTGCCAGCAGCCCTTCCTACAATGAGCAGTTCTTC. This codes for CASSPSYNEQFF.

The chain joins TRBV7-9 to TRBJ1-6; D is ambiguous. V was trimmed by 4 bases and J by 8 bases, leaving 15 bases between them. There are 15 residues in the CDR3. CDR1 and CDR2 from the germline V gene are SEHNR and FQNEAQ (reference sequence). The CDR3 DNA follows: TGTGCCAGCAGCTCTACTTTCAGAATAGATTCACCCCTCCACTTT. As protein: CASSSTFRIDSPLHF.

The chain is built from TRBV13 and TRBJ1-4; D is perhaps TRBD1 (5 bases). CDR1 is PRHDT and CDR2 is FYEKMQ in the germline V gene (reference sequence). There are 15 residues in the CDR3. V gave up 3 bases and J gave up 7 bases, with 15 bases separating them. The CDR3 sequence is CASSLGGTFGEKLFF. The DNA of the CDR3 is TGTGCCAGCAGCTTGGGGGGTACTTTTGGTGAAAAACTGTTTTTT.

This chain links TRBV9 with TRBJ2-1; TRBD2 might be the D (6 bases). The germline V gene encodes CDR1 SGDLS and CDR2 YYNGEE. Trimming shortened V by 0 bases and J by 7 bases, and 17 bases separated the two germline ends. The CDR3 totals 16 residues. The CDR3 loop is CASSVASSGEVNEQFF. CDR3 sequence (DNA): TGTGCCAGCAGCGTAGCTTCCTCGGGAGAGGTAAATGAGCAGTTCTTC.

The genes are TRBV23-1 and TRBJ2-3; 11 positions match TRBD2. TRBV23-1 is classed as an ORF, of uncertain function. The CDR3 covers 17 residues. Trimming at V came to 4 bases and at J to 0 bases, leaving 6 bases not matched to a gene. CDR3 sequence (DNA): TGCGCCAGCAGTCTATCGACTAGCGGGGCTAGCACAGATACGCAGTATTTT. Its translation: CASSLSTSGASTDTQYF.

The chain links TRBV30 to TRBJ2-3; 7 nucleotides agree with TRBD1. Per germline, CDR1 GTSNPN and CDR2 SVGIG (reference sequence). With 1 base clipped from V and 2 bases from J, the junction kept 9 bases outside the gene matches. This CDR3 contains 16 residues. The DNA for the CDR3 is TGTGCCTGGAGTGCCGGGACAGTCCGTACCACAGATACGCAGTATTTT. Amino acid sequence: CAWSAGTVRTTDTQYF.

CDR3 sequence: CASSYSLINEQYF. The CDR3 DNA reads TGTGCCAGCAGTTACTCGTTAATCAACGAGCAGTACTTC. The rearrangement joins TRBV6-5 to TRBJ2-7; D gene ambiguous. V was cut by 0 bases and J by 5 bases, with 8 bases left in between. Germline V gene sequence: CDR1 MNHEY, CDR2 SVGAGI. The CDR3 spans 13 residues.

The J gene is TRBJ2-3, the V gene TRBV2, with D possibly being TRBD2 (5 bases). Germline CDR1 is SNHLY and CDR2 is FYNNEI. The CDR3 consists of 12 residues. Trimming took off 4 bases at V and 5 bases at J, with 7 bases between the two ends. The CDR3 DNA follows: TGTGCCAGCAGTGGAGGGATAGATACGCAGTATTTT. This translates into CASSGGIDTQYF.

This clone was counted a few times. The V and J genes are TRBV7-9 and TRBJ2-2; 8 bases match TRBD1. The V gene end was trimmed by 5 bases and the J gene end by 1 base; junction bases not matched to a gene: 3. Germline CDR1 reads SEHNR; CDR2 reads FQNEAQ (reference sequence). The CDR3 totals 15 residues. CDR3 loop: CASSGRGRNTGELFF. The CDR3 DNA sequence: TGTGCCAGCAGCGGCAGGGGGCGGAACACCGGGGAGCTGTTTTTT.